Shown below are 22 T cell receptor beta chains from a single sample sequenced in a study of T cells in Graves' hyperthyroidism and ophthalmopathy. Researchers amplified the TCR beta CDR3 regions from RNA transcripts. A set of HTBI primers served as the primers for a first-round RT-PCR of the TCR CDR3. One entry per CDR3 protein results from TCRdb running MiXCR on the multiplex PCR reads. The sample includes about 380,000 distinct CDR3 sequences, approximately 17% seen only once; the top ten take 40%. The sample was blood. These receptors came from a man aged 18 to 35 with Graves' ophthalmopathy.

This rearrangement joins TRBV7-9 to TRBJ1-1; D gene ambiguous. Germline CDR1 SEHNR, CDR2 FQNEAQ (reference sequence). The length of the CDR3 is 15 residues. The germline V and J ends were trimmed by 4 bases and 0 bases, with 12 bases remaining between them. CDR3 loop: CASSSGGGVNTEAFF. The CDR3 DNA sequence: TGTGCCAGCAGCTCGGGAGGTGGAGTGAACACTGAAGCTTTCTTT. The whole variable domain, remainder taken from reference TRBV7-9 and TRBJ1-1, is DTGVSQNPRHKITKRGQNVTFRCDPISEHNRLYWYRQTLGQGPEFLTYFQNEAQLEKSRLLSDRFSAERPKGSFSTLEIQRTEQGDSAMYLCASSSGGGVNTEAFFGQGTRLTVV.

This clonotype was seen more than once but under ten times. The V gene is TRBV4-2, the J gene TRBJ1-5; no definite D call. The V end was cut by 2 bases, the J end by 0 bases, with 11 bases between. This CDR3 is built from 16 residues. Germline CDR1 and CDR2: LGHNA and YNFKEQ. The CDR3 region has the DNA TGTGCCAGCAGCCAACCGTCCCTCGATAGCAATCAGCCCCAGCATTTT. As protein: CASSQPSLDSNQPQHF.

CDR3 nucleotides: TGTGCCAGCAGTGAATATGGGGGCGGGTCTTTGGGCTCCTACAATGAGCAGTTCTTC. It specifies CASSEYGGGSLGSYNEQFF. This chain connects TRBV25-1 to TRBJ2-1; maybe TRBD1 (6 bases). The germline V and J ends were trimmed by 0 bases and 0 bases, with 18 bases remaining between them. The CDR3 sequence is 19 residues long. Germline V gives CDR1 MGHDK, CDR2 SYGVNS.

This clonotype occurred many times. This chain links TRBV28 with TRBJ2-2, with D perhaps matching TRBD1 or TRBD2 (5 bases each). This CDR3 is 15 amino acids long. Per germline, CDR1 MDHEN and CDR2 SYDVKM. Trimming left V 6 bases short and J 3 bases short, with 14 bases between. CDR3: CASSPRAGYTGELFF. The CDR3, as DNA: TGTGCCAGCAGCCCGCGGGCAGGGTACACCGGGGAGCTGTTTTTT. Combining the CDR3 with reference TRBV28 and TRBJ2-2 gives the whole variable domain DVKVTQSSRYLVKRTGEKVFLECVQDMDHENMFWYRQDPGLGLRLIYFSYDVKMKEKGDIPEGYSVSREKKERFSLILESASTNQTSMYLCASSPRAGYTGELFFGEGSRLTVL.

This clonotype was recorded many times. The rearrangement joins TRBV5-1 to TRBJ2-3, with D unclear. CDR1 SGHRS and CDR2 YFSETQ come from the germline V gene. CDR3 size: 12 residues. Deletions cut 4 bases from V and 5 bases from J, with 8 bases between. The CDR3 here is CASSLEKDTQYF. For the CDR3, the DNA is TGCGCCAGCAGCCTTGAAAAAGATACGCAGTATTTT.

This clonotype occurred a few times. The J gene is TRBJ2-1, the V gene TRBV19; possibly TRBD1 or TRBD2 for D (7 bases each). The CDR3 extends over 16 amino acids. Trimming stripped 4 bases from V and 9 bases from J, with 22 bases between. Germline CDR1 is LNHDA and CDR2 is SQIVND (reference sequence). CDR3 residues: CASSRGGGNYFSEQFF. The CDR3 DNA reads as TGTGCCAGTAGTAGGGGAGGGGGCAACTACTTCAGTGAGCAGTTCTTC. The whole variable domain, filled in from reference TRBV19 and TRBJ2-1, reads DGGITQSPKYLFRKEGQNVTLSCEQNLNHDAMYWYRQDPGQGLRLIYYSQIVNDFQKGDIAEGYSVSREKKESFPLTVTSAQKNPTAFYLCASSRGGGNYFSEQFFGPGTRLTVL.

This clonotype showed up just a few times. The chain recombines TRBV18 with TRBJ1-2; D remains ambiguous. V gave up 1 base and J gave up 7 bases, with 16 bases separating them. Germline CDR1 reads KGHSH; CDR2 reads LQKENI. The CDR3 contains 15 residues. The CDR3 DNA follows: TGTGCCAGCTCACCACAGGACTCGATATTGGGTGGCTACACCTTC. Translating gives CASSPQDSILGGYTF.

V gene TRBV4-2 combines with J gene TRBJ2-1; 9 nucleotides agree with TRBD1. Trimming removed 3 bases from V and 3 bases from J; junction bases left unmatched: 6. Germline CDR1 LGHNA, CDR2 YNFKEQ. This CDR3 spans 16 amino acids. DNA for the CDR3: TGTGCCAGCAGCCAGCGTGACAGGGGGTTCTACAATGAGCAGTTCTTC. It yields the protein CASSQRDRGFYNEQFF.

The genes are TRBV7-9 and TRBJ2-1; 12 nucleotides align to TRBD2. Germline CDR1 and CDR2: SEHNR and FQNEAQ (reference sequence). The junction had 12 bases not matched to a gene; V was cut back by 6 bases and J by 0 bases. The length of the CDR3 is 19 residues. CDR3 sequence: CASSRDSSGGGSSYNEQFF. The CDR3 DNA follows: TGTGCCAGCAGTCGGGACTCTAGCGGGGGGGGGAGCTCCTACAATGAGCAGTTCTTC. The variable domain in full, completed from reference TRBV7-9 and TRBJ2-1, reads DTGVSQNPRHKITKRGQNVTFRCDPISEHNRLYWYRQTLGQGPEFLTYFQNEAQLEKSRLLSDRFSAERPKGSFSTLEIQRTEQGDSAMYLCASSRDSSGGGSSYNEQFFGPGTRLTVL.

In regard to this clonotype: An end of the junction does not agree with germline; a read error may underlie this. The gene calls are TRBV27 and TRBJ2-2; maybe TRBD2 (5 bases). The CDR3 runs 15 residues. Germline CDR1 MNHEY, CDR2 SMNVEV (reference sequence). CDR3 sequence: CASSFPSHDTGEPFF. Here the CDR3 DNA reads TGTGCCAGCAGTTTTCCATCCCACGACACCGGGGAGCCGTTTTTT.

Ten or more counts support this clonotype. The CDR3 sequence: CASSSGTGDYEQYF. The CDR3 bases are TGCGCCAGCAGCTCCGGGACAGGGGACTACGAGCAGTACTTC. The chain couples TRBV5-1 to TRBJ2-7; 10 bases match TRBD1. This CDR3 comprises 14 residues. CDR1 is SGHRS, CDR2 YFSETQ, per germline. Trimming at V came to 3 bases and at J to 3 bases, leaving 3 bases not matched to a gene.

This clonotype has at least ten counts. The V call is TRBV6-1, the J call TRBJ2-5; D unclear. The CDR3 is 14 residues long. In germline, CDR1 is MNHNS, CDR2 SASEGT. V was shortened by 1 base and J by 5 bases, with 11 bases between the two germline ends. Here the CDR3 reads CASSEGRGRETQYF. The CDR3 DNA follows: TGTGCCAGCAGTGAAGGAAGAGGCAGGGAGACCCAGTACTTC.

This clonotype appeared a few times. The V gene is TRBV20-1, the J gene TRBJ2-5, with D perhaps being TRBD1 or TRBD2 (5 bases each). CDR1 is DFQATT and CDR2 is SNEGSKA in the germline V gene (reference sequence). The CDR3 sequence is 14 residues long. The germline V and J ends were trimmed by 4 bases and 1 base, with 13 bases remaining between them. The CDR3 nucleotides are TGCAGTGCTATCCCGGGACGGACCCAAGAGACCCAGTACTTC. Amino acids: CSAIPGRTQETQYF.

This clonotype was observed a handful of times. J is TRBJ2-3 and V is TRBV20-1; no clear D. With 8 bases removed from V and 2 bases from J, the gap between germline ends came to 17 bases. Per germline, CDR1 DFQATT and CDR2 SNEGSKA (reference sequence). The CDR3 is 14 residues long. For the CDR3, the DNA is TGCAGTCGAAATGGGCACTCCTCCACAGATACGCAGTATTTT. This encodes CSRNGHSSTDTQYF.

This clonotype appeared a few times. The chain carries TRBV20-1 and TRBJ2-7; 11 nucleotides match TRBD1. This CDR3 is 17 amino acids long. V was pared by 0 bases and J by 6 bases, with 13 bases of the junction left unmatched. CDR1 and CDR2 from the germline V gene are DFQATT and SNEGSKA (reference sequence). In DNA form, the CDR3 reads TGCAGTGCTAGAGATTTGGGGGACGGACAGGGGGCCTTCGAGCAGTACTTC. Translating it yields CSARDLGDGQGAFEQYF.

This clonotype has more than one count but fewer than ten. Given a much more abundant clone one base away, this may be a read error. V gene TRBV20-1 combines with J gene TRBJ2-7; D gene unclear. Germline V gene lookup returns CDR1 DFQATT and CDR2 SNEGSKA (reference sequence). Trimming stripped 6 bases from V and 5 bases from J, with 11 bases between. The CDR3 covers 11 residues. The CDR3 region has the DNA TGCAGTGCGCCCGGACCCCACGAGCAGTACTTC. Its protein product is CSAPGPHEQYF.

This clonotype was recorded a few times. The CDR3 is CATAADYGYTF. CDR3 DNA: TGTGCCACCGCCGCAGACTATGGCTACACCTTC. The chain links TRBV24-1 to TRBJ1-2, with D uncertain. V dropped 9 bases and J dropped 3 bases, with 7 bases sitting between them. The length of the CDR3 is 11 residues. Germline-derived CDR1 and CDR2 are KGHDR and SFDVKD.

This clonotype was recorded at least ten times. This chain uses TRBV24-1 with TRBJ1-2; perhaps TRBD1 as D (5 bases). Deletions cut 6 bases from V and 6 bases from J, with 10 bases between. The CDR3 loop spans 12 amino acids. Germline loops: CDR1 KGHDR, CDR2 SFDVKD. Here the CDR3 DNA reads TGTGCCACCAGTCAAACCAGGGATGGCTACACCTTC. It is translated as CATSQTRDGYTF.

This clonotype came up a few times. The chain carries TRBV29-1 and TRBJ1-2; D not certain. Germline V gene data show CDR1 as SQVTM and CDR2 as ANQGSEA. This CDR3 is 14 amino acids long. Trimming cost V 4 bases and J 3 bases, with 15 bases left between them. CDR3 amino acids: CSVALIPDDYGYTF. In nucleotides, the CDR3 is TGCAGCGTTGCCCTGATTCCGGACGACTATGGCTACACCTTC.

The CDR3 region is CASSLVAEGADTQYF. In nucleotides, the CDR3 is TGTGCCAGCAGCTTAGTGGCGGAGGGGGCAGATACGCAGTATTTT. J is TRBJ2-3 and V is TRBV7-8; D tentatively fits TRBD1 or TRBD2 (6 bases each). Germline assignment: CDR1 SGHVS and CDR2 FQNEAQ. Deletions cut 1 base from V and 4 bases from J, with 12 bases between. This CDR3 spans 15 amino acids. The complete variable domain, with remaining parts taken from reference TRBV7-8 and TRBJ2-3, reads GAGVSQSPRYKVAKRGQDVALRCDPISGHVSLFWYQQALGQGPEFLTYFQNEAQLDKSGLPSDRFFAERPEGSVSTLKIQRTQQEDSAVYLCASSLVAEGADTQYFGPGTRLTVL.

This clonotype was seen many times. This chain joins TRBV20-1 and TRBJ1-1; D unresolved. CDR1 is DFQATT and CDR2 is SNEGSKA in the germline V gene (reference sequence). The CDR3 has 12 residues. Trimming took off 1 base at V and 7 bases at J, with 10 bases between the two ends. The CDR3 sequence is CSARGRSGEAFF. CDR3 nucleotides: TGCAGTGCTAGAGGACGGTCGGGTGAAGCTTTCTTT.

This clonotype was picked up a small number of times. CDR3 residues: CASSHPRGSTSSSTDTQYF. The DNA for the CDR3 is TGCGCCAGCAGCCACCCCCGGGGCTCTACCTCATCTAGCACAGATACGCAGTATTTT. J is TRBJ2-3 and V is TRBV4-1; possibly TRBD1 or TRBD2 for D (5 bases each). V was clipped by 3 bases and J by 0 bases, with 22 bases between them. From germline, CDR1 is MGHRA and CDR2 YSYEKL. The CDR3 has 19 residues.